Many counts were recorded for the clone carrying this T cell receptor (beta chain). The antigen is not known. The CDR3 has 13 amino acids. V was clipped by 5 bases and J by 2 bases, with 9 bases between them. The entry originates in a study of T-cell memory formation after mild COVID-19. Regarding the study as a whole: CD4+ contracting clones lay mainly in CM and EM, CD8+ ones in EMRA. Memory from before infection featured some responding clones, which suggests cross-reactive memory joined.

Using its own MiXCR run on the 5' RACE reads, TCRdb lists one record per CDR3 protein. Of hundreds of thousands of distinct CDR3 sequences detected, 25% to 30% appear once; the ten largest clones hold roughly 14%. V usage is TRBV12-3 or TRBV12-4 and J usage is TRBJ1-2; a weak D match, TRBD1 (6 bases). The material sequenced was PBMCs or a T cell subset sorted from them (not recorded which). The receptor was isolated from an adult woman who had mild COVID-19 (a few samples of this study predate the infection). Cell type and time point are not known. In nucleotides, the CDR3 is TGTGCCAGCAGTCCGGGGGGCAACTATGGCTACACCTTC. It translates to CASSPGGNYGYTF.